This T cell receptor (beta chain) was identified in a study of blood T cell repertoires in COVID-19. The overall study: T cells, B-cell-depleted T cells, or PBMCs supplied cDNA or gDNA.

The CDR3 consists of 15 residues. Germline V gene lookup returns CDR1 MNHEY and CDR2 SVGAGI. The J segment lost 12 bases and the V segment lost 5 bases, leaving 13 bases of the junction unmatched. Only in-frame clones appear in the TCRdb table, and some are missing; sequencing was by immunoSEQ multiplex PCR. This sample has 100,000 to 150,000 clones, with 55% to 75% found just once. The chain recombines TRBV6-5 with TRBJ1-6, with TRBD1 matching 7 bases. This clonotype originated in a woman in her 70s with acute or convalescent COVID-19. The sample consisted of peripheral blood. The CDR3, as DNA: TGTGCCAGCAGTCATACGACAGGGCGGATAGTACCCCTCCACTTT. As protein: CASSHTTGRIVPLHF.